The T cell receptor beta chain under discussion was sequenced for a study of blood T cell repertoires in COVID-19. Whole-study context: Spain, Italy and the United States supplied samples that represented acute and convalescent COVID-19. The cDNA or gDNA used as material had been derived from T cells, B-cell-depleted T cells, or PBMCs.

As handled by the study authors: It was from reference gene primer amplification that nucleated cell counts were estimated. The protocol was immunoSEQ multiplex PCR, while the TCRdb copy is restricted to in-frame clones and leaves out a portion. From that table come the V and J calls and clone size; the DNA was used to work out D and trimming. The sample records fewer than 120,000 clones, approximately 79% being singletons. CDR1 and CDR2 from the germline V gene are LGHNA and YNFKEQ. The CDR3 is 15 residues long. Trimming took off 1 base at V and 7 bases at J, with 14 bases between the two ends. The sample taken for sequencing was peripheral blood. The chain employs TRBV4-2 and TRBJ2-1; D not certain. This TCR was recovered from a woman of 80 years or more with active or convalescent COVID-19. CDR3 coding DNA: TGTGCCAGCAGCCAAGGTAGAAGCCACCGGAATGAGCAGTTCTTC. It yields the protein CASSQGRSHRNEQFF.